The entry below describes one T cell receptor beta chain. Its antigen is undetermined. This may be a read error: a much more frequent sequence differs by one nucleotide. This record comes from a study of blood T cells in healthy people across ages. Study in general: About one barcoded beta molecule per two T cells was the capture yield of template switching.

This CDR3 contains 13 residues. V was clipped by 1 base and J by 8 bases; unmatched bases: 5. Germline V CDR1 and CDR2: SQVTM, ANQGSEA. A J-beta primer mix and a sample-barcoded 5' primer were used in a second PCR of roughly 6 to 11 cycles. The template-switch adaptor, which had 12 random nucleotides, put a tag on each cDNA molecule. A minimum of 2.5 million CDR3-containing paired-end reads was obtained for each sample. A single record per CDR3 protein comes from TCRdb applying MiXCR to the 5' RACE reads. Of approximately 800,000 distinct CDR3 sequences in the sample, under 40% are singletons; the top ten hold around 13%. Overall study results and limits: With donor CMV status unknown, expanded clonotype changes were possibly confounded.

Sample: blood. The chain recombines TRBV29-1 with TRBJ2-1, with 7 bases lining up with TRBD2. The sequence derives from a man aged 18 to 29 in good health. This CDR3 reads CSVEGGGRDEQFF. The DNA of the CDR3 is TGCAGCGTTGAAGGAGGAGGGAGGGATGAGCAGTTCTTC.